This T cell receptor (beta chain) was sequenced during a study of blood T cell repertoires in COVID-19. In the study's own analysis: Reference gene primer amplification gave estimated nucleated cell counts. Libraries were prepared by immunoSEQ multiplex PCR; TCRdb keeps only in-frame clonotypes and omits some of them. The V and J calls and clone size are taken from that table; D and trimming were inferred from the DNA. The repertoire has 470,000 or so clones, nearly 90% of them found once; the top ten carry over 1.5%. Study members were between roughly 18 and 100 years old and lived in approximately 25 US regions. Clinical history as reported by participants underpinned cohort assignment. The TCR comes from a woman between 18 and 30 years old with acute COVID-19. Sequencing input: PBMCs or T cells enriched from blood (not recorded which).

CDR3 loop: CASSLGGPGTGSGYTF. Written as DNA, the CDR3 is TGTGCCAGCAGTTTGGGGGGTCCCGGGACAGGGTCCGGCTACACCTTC. The rearrangement joins TRBV28 to TRBJ1-2, with 9 bases identical to TRBD1. The CDR3 contains 16 residues. The V gene's germline CDR1 is MDHEN and CDR2 SYDVKM. V dropped 3 bases and J dropped 8; count of bases not matched to a gene: 13.